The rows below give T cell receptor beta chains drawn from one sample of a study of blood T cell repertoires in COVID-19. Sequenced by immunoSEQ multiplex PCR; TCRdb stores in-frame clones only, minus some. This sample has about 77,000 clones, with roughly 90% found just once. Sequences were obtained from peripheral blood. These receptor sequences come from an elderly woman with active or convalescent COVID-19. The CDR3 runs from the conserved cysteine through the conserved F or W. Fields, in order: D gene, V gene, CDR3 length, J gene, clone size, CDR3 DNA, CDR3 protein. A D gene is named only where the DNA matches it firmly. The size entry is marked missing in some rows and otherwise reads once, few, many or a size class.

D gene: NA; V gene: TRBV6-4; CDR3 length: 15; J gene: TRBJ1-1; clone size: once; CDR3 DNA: TGTGCCAGCAGCGAGCGTCAGGGTGTGAACACTGAAGCTTTCTTT; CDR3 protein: CASSERQGVNTEAFF
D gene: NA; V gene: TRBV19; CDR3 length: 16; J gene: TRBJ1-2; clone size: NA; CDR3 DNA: TGTGCCAGTAGTCCGCGCCCCCACAGTTTGGTCTATGGCTACACCTTC; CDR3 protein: CASSPRPHSLVYGYTF
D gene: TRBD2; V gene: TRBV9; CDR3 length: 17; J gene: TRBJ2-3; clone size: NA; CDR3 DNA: TGTGCCAGCAGCGTAGGGGAGGGACTAGCGGGAATCGATACGCAGTATTTT; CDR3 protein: CASSVGEGLAGIDTQYF
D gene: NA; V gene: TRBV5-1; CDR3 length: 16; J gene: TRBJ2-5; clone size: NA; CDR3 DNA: TGCGCCAGCAGCTTGGGCTGGGGGCCGATGGGAGAGACCCAGTACTTC; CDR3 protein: CASSLGWGPMGETQYF
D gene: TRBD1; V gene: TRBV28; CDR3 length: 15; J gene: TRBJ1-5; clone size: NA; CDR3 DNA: TGTGCCAGCAGCTTCGACAGGGTCCCTAATCAGCCCCAGCATTTT; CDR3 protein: CASSFDRVPNQPQHF
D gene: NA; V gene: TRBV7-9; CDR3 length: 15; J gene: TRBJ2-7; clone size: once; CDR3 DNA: TGTGCCAGCAGCTTCGATAGAGCTTATTCCTACGAGCAGTACTTC; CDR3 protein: CASSFDRAYSYEQYF
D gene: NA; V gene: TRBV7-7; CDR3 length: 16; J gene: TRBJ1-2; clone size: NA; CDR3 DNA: TGTGCCAGCAGCTTACATGAAAAGGGATTGAGCGGTGGCTACACCTTC; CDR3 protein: CASSLHEKGLSGGYTF
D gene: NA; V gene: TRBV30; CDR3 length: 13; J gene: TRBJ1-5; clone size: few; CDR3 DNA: TGTGCCTGGAGTGCAGGAAGCAATCAGCCCCAGCATTTT; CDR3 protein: CAWSAGSNQPQHF
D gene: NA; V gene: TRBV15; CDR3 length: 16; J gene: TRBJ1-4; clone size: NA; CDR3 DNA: TGTGCCACCAGCAGAGATCGTACAGGCACGTTTGAAAAACTGTTTTTT; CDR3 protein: CATSRDRTGTFEKLFF
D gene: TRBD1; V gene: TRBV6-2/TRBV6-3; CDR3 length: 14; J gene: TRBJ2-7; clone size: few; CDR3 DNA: TGTGCCAGCAGCCGGCGACAGGGGCTTTACGAGCAGTACTTC; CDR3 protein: CASSRRQGLYEQYF
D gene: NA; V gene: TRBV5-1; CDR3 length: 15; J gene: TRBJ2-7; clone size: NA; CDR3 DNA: TGCGCCAGCAGCTTGGACCGGACAGTTACCTACGAGCAGTACTTC; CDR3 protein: CASSLDRTVTYEQYF
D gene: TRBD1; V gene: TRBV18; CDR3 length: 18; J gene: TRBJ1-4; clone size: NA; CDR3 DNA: TGTGCCAGCTCATCCCGGACAGGGAGTATTGCAACTAATGAAAAACTGTTTTTT; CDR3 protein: CASSSRTGSIATNEKLFF
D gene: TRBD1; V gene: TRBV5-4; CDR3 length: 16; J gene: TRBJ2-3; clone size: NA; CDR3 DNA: TGTGCCAGCAGCTGGGGACAGGGGGCGCGGACAGATACGCAGTATTTT; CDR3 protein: CASSWGQGARTDTQYF
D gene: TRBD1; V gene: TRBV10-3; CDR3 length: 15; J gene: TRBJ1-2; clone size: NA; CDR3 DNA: TGTGCCATCAGTGATCAGGGGGGCGCCGACTATGGCTACACCTTC; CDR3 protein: CAISDQGGADYGYTF
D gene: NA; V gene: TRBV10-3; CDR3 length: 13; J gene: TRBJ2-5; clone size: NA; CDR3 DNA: TGTGCCATCAGTGAAGAGGGTAGTGAGACCCAGTACTTC; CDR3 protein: CAISEEGSETQYF
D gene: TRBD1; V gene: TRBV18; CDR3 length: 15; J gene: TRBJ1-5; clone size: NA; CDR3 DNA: TGTGCCAGCTCAGGCCTGGACAGGAGGGATCAGCCCCAGCATTTT; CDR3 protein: CASSGLDRRDQPQHF
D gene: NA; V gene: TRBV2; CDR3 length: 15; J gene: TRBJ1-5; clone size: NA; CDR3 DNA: TGTGCCAGCAAAGTGGGGGAGGGGAGCAATCAGCCCCAGCATTTT; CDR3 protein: CASKVGEGSNQPQHF
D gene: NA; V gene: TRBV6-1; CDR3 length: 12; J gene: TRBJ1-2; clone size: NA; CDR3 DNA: TGTGCCAGCAGTGAACAGGGTTATGGCTACACCTTC; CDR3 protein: CASSEQGYGYTF
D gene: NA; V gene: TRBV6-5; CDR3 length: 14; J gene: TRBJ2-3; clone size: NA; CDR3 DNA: TGTGCCAGCAGGTTAGCGCCAACCAGGGATACGCAGTATTTT; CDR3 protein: CASRLAPTRDTQYF
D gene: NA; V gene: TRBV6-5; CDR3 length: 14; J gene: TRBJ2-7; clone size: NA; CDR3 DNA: TGTGCCAGCAGTTACAGTGGGGCTTCCTACGAGCAGTACTTC; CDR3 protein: CASSYSGASYEQYF
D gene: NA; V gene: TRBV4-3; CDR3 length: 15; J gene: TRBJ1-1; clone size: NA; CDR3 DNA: TGCGCCAGCAGCCAAGATGACAGTTCGAACACTGAAGCTTTCTTT; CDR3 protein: CASSQDDSSNTEAFF
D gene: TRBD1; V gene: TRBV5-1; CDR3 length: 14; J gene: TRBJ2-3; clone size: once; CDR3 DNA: TGCGCCAGCAGCCCCGGGACAGGGCGAGATACGCAGTATTTT; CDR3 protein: CASSPGTGRDTQYF
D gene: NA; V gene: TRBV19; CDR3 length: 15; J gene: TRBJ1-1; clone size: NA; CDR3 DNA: TGCCGTAAATTACATCACTACAGGCCGAACACTGAAGCTTTCTTT; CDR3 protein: CRKLHHYRPNTEAFF
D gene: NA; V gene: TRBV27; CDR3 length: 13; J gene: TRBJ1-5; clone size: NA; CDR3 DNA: TGTGCCAGCAGTTGGGCAGGATATCAGCCCCAGCATTTT; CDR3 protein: CASSWAGYQPQHF
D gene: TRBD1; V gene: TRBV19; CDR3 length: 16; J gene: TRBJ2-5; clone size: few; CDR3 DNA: TGTGCCAGTAGTCCGGGGACAGTCGTTTCGCGAGAGACCCAGTACTTC; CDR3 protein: CASSPGTVVSRETQYF
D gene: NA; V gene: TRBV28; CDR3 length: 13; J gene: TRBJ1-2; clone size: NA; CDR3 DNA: TGTGCCAGCAGTATGCGGGATTCCTATGGCTACACCTTC; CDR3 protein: CASSMRDSYGYTF
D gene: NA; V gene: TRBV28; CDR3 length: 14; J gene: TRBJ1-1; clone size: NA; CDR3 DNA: TGTGCCAGCGGTACTAATCAGGGGATCACTGAAGCTTTCTTT; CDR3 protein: CASGTNQGITEAFF
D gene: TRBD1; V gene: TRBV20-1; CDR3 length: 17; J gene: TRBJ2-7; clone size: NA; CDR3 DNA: TGCAGTGCTAGTGCTGAAGTCCGGGACAGGGATCACTACGAGCAGTACTTC; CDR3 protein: CSASAEVRDRDHYEQYF
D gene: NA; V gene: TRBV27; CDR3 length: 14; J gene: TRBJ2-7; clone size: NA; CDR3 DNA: TGTGCCAGCAGTTTATACGGGGGAGCCTACGAGCAGTACTTC; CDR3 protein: CASSLYGGAYEQYF
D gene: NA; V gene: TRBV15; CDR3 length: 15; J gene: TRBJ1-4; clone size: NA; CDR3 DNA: TGTGCCACCAGCGGAGGACGTATGCGGGATGAAAAACTGTTTTTT; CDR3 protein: CATSGGRMRDEKLFF
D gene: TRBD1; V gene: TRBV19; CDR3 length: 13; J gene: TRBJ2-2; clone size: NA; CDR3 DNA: TGTGCCAGCCGGACAGGGGTCACCGGGGAGCTGTTTTTT; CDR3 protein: CASRTGVTGELFF
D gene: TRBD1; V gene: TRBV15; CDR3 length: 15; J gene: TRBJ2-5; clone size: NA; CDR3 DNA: TGTGCCACCAGCAGCAACAGGGGAGTGCAAGAGACCCAGTACTTC; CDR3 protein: CATSSNRGVQETQYF
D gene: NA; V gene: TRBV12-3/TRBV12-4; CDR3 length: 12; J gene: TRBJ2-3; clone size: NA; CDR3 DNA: TGTGCCAGCAGTTTCAGGGGAGATACGCAGTATTTT; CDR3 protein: CASSFRGDTQYF
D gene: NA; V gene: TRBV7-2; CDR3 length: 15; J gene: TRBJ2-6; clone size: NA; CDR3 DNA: TGTGCCAGCAGCTGGGACATATCTGGGGCCAACGTCCTGACTTTC; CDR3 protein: CASSWDISGANVLTF
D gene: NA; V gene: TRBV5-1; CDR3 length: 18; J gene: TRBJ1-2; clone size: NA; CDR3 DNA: TGCGCCAGCAGCCCCCACCCGACAGGTTCGGGTGCTAACTATGGCTACACCTTC; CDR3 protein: CASSPHPTGSGANYGYTF
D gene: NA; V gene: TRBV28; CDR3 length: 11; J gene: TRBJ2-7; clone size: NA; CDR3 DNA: TGTGCCAGCAGTTTTACCTACGAGCAGTACTTC; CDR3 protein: CASSFTYEQYF
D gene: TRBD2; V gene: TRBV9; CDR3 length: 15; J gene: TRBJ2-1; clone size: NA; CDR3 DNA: TGTGCCAGCACCCAATCGGGCGGGGGAATCGATGAGCAGTTCTTC; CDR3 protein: CASTQSGGGIDEQFF
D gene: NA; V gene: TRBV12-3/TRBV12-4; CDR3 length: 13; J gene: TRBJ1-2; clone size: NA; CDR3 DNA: TGTGCCAGCAGAAACCGACAGGATGGTGGCTACACCTTC; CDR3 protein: CASRNRQDGGYTF
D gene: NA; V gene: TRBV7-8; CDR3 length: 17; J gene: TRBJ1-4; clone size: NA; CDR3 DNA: TGTGCCAGCAGCCCACGGCGGGTAACCGCAACTAATGAAAAACTGTTTTTT; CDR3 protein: CASSPRRVTATNEKLFF
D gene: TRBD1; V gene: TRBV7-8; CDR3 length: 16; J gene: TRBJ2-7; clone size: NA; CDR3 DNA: TGTGCCAGCAGCTTATGGGACAGGGCGTTGACCTACGAGCAGTACTTC; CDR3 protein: CASSLWDRALTYEQYF
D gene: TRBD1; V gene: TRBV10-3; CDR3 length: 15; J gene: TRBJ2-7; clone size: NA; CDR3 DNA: TGTGCCATCAGTGACACCGGGACAGGAACCTACGAGCAGTACTTC; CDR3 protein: CAISDTGTGTYEQYF
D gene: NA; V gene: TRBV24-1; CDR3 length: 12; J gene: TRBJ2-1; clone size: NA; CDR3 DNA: TGTGCCACCAGTGAGCCAGGAAAAAAGCAGTTCTTC; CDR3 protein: CATSEPGKKQFF
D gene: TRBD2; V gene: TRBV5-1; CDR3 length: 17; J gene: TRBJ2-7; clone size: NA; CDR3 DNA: TGCGCCAGCAGCTCGCGGTCCGGGACTAGCGGGTTGTACGAGCAGTACTTC; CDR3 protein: CASSSRSGTSGLYEQYF
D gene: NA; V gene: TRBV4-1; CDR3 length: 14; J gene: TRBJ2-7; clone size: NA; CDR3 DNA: TGCGCCAGCAGCCAACCCGGACAGATCTACGAGCAGTACTTC; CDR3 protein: CASSQPGQIYEQYF
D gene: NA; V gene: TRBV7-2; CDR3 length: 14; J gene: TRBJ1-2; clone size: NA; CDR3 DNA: TGTGCCAGCAGCTTAGCGCGAGGGGGTGGCGGCTACACCTTC; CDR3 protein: CASSLARGGGGYTF